The 14 T cell receptor beta chains presented below share a single source sample, sequenced in a study of beta chain features in type 1 diabetes. General study points: In every one of the four CD4+ subsets, TCRB CDR3s were moderately but significantly shorter in Type 1 diabetes patients.

Expressed TCRB transcripts were sequenced because the entire RNA isolate underwent reverse transcription. Assay: immunoSEQ multiplex PCR; the TCRdb copy retains only in-frame clones and omits some. The profile shows some 270,000 clones, roughly a tenth of them singletons. The antigens of these receptors remain unknown. Sequenced: naive CD4+ T cells from blood. The source of these receptors is a man aged 25 to 40 with type 1 diabetes.

The chain has TRBV6-1 and TRBJ1-6; D might be TRBD1 (6 bases). Trimming shortened V by 6 bases and J by 9 bases, and 18 bases separated the two germline ends. The CDR3 loop spans 15 amino acids. Germline CDR1 and CDR2: MNHNS and SASEGT. The CDR3 here is CASRDRQAPRSPLHF. The DNA for the CDR3 is TGTGCCAGCAGGGACAGACAAGCGCCTCGTTCACCCCTCCACTTT.

This clone was seen only a few times. V usage is TRBV7-2 and J usage is TRBJ1-2; D is unclear. Germline CDR1 reads SGHTA; CDR2 reads FQGNSA. The V end was cut by 5 bases, the J end by 4 bases, with 11 bases between. This CDR3 is built from 13 residues. The chain's CDR3 is CASSPPGSYGYTF. The CDR3 DNA reads as TGTGCCAGCAGCCCCCCGGGAAGCTATGGCTACACCTTC. The variable domain in full, with the rest retrieved from reference TRBV7-2 and TRBJ1-2, is GAGVSQSPSNKVTEKGKDVELRCDPISGHTALYWYRQSLGQGLEFLIYFQGNSAPDKSGLPSDRFSAERTGGSVSTLTIQRTQQEDSAVYLCASSPPGSYGYTFGSGTRLTVV.

This clone appeared a few times. The chain has TRBV5-1 and TRBJ2-3; no clear D. V shed 2 bases and J shed 0 bases, with 7 bases lying between them. Germline CDR1 and CDR2: SGHRS and YFSETQ. The CDR3 runs 14 residues. Written as DNA, the CDR3 is TGCGCCAGCAGCTTTTCCAGAAGCACAGATACGCAGTATTTT. Its protein is CASSFSRSTDTQYF.

This clone was counted only a few times. This chain connects TRBV4-2 to TRBJ1-5; D may be TRBD1 (5 bases). The ends were cut back, 1 base at V and 4 bases at J, with 11 bases in the middle. Per the germline V gene, CDR1 is LGHNA and CDR2 is YNFKEQ. This CDR3 comprises 15 residues. Written as DNA, the CDR3 is TGTGCCAGCAGCCAAGTGGGGGGTAGAAATCAGCCCCAGCATTTT. Translation gives CASSQVGGRNQPQHF.

This clone showed up just a few times. The chain uses TRBV21-1 and TRBJ1-6; TRBD1, as called in the table, went unchecked against the DNA. TRBV21-1 is marked as a pseudogene. The CDR3 has 15 residues. The CDR3 spells CASSNTDRGSSPLHF. The CDR3 nucleotides are TGTGCCAGCAGCAATACGGACAGGGGGTCCTCACCCCTCCACTTT.

This clone was detected only a few times. V usage is TRBV6-5 and J usage is TRBJ2-5, with D perhaps matching TRBD1 (6 bases). Looked up from germline, CDR1 is MNHEY and CDR2 is SVGAGI. The CDR3 consists of 12 residues. V lost 5 bases to trimming and J lost 5 bases, with 9 bases between them. The CDR3 nucleotides read TGTGCCAGCAGTGGGCAGGGGGAGACCCAGTACTTC. Protein product: CASSGQGETQYF.

This rearrangement joins TRBV19 to TRBJ1-1; D might be TRBD1 (5 bases). This CDR3 spans 14 amino acids. Germline V lookup: CDR1 LNHDA, CDR2 SQIVND (reference sequence). V was cut by 3 bases and J by 4 bases, with 12 bases left in between. CDR3 sequence (DNA): TGTGCCAGTAGTATGGTGCAGGGCACCACTGAAGCTTTCTTT. Its translation: CASSMVQGTTEAFF.

CDR3: CASSPGTFYNEQFF. As DNA, the CDR3 is TGTGCCAGCAGTCCCGGGACATTCTACAATGAGCAGTTCTTC. The genes are TRBV28 and TRBJ2-1, with a possible D match to TRBD1 (6 bases). V was trimmed by 5 bases and J by 3 bases, leaving 11 bases between them. The CDR3 covers 14 residues. Germline V gives CDR1 MDHEN, CDR2 SYDVKM.

The rearrangement uses TRBV30 and TRBJ1-6, with unresolved D. The CDR3 spans 13 residues. V was cut by 1 base and J by 10 bases, with 11 bases left in between. Germline V gives CDR1 GTSNPN, CDR2 SVGIG (reference sequence). CDR3 sequence (DNA): TGTGCCTGGAGTGGGGCAGAAAGGTCACCCCTCCACTTT. Protein sequence: CAWSGAERSPLHF.

This clone was counted only a few times. The chain uses TRBV29-1 and TRBJ1-1, with D possibly matching TRBD1 (6 bases). The length of the CDR3 is 14 residues. V was clipped by 4 bases and J by 0 bases, with 12 bases between them. Germline V gene data show CDR1 as SQVTM and CDR2 as ANQGSEA. The CDR3 DNA reads TGCAGCGTTGGGGGGGGCCAGGTGAACACTGAAGCTTTCTTT. This sequence encodes CSVGGGQVNTEAFF.

The rearrangement links TRBV28 to TRBJ1-1; D remains ambiguous. The CDR3 consists of 16 residues. The V gene's germline CDR1 is MDHEN and CDR2 SYDVKM. The V and J ends lost 7 bases and 4 bases respectively, with 22 bases between them. The DNA of the CDR3 is TGTGCCAGCACTCTAACGGGCCGCGCGGGAAGCACTGAAGCTTTCTTT. Translation: CASTLTGRAGSTEAFF.

This clone was picked up a small number of times. The sample carries other DNA sequences with the same CDR3. Here the CDR3 DNA reads TGTGCCAGCAGCTTAGGTCGGGGGGTGGTCACAGATACGCAGTATTTT. Translation gives CASSLGRGVVTDTQYF. This rearrangement joins TRBV11-2 to TRBJ2-3, with 7 bases fitting TRBD2. The germline gives CDR1 SGHAT, CDR2 FQNNGV. This CDR3 comprises 16 residues. Unmatched junction bases numbered 6, after V lost 1 base and J lost 2 bases.

This clone was seen a few times. The chain carries TRBV6-1 and TRBJ2-5, with D possibly being TRBD2 (5 bases). Deletions cut 4 bases from V and 5 bases from J, with 14 bases between. CDR3 length equals 14 residues. Germline V gene sequence: CDR1 MNHNS, CDR2 SASEGT. CDR3 nucleotide sequence: TGTGCCAGCAGTGGCGGGCTTCATGGGGAGACCCAGTACTTC. Amino acids: CASSGGLHGETQYF.

The CDR3 loop reads CASSLGDREETQYF. CDR3 bases: TGCGCCAGCAGCTTGGGGGACAGGGAAGAGACCCAGTACTTC. This sequence joins TRBV5-1 and TRBJ2-5; 9 nucleotides agree with TRBD1. This CDR3 spans 14 amino acids. Germline trimming cut 0 bases from V and 3 bases from J; bases unmatched to any gene: 0. Germline CDR1 reads SGHRS; CDR2 reads YFSETQ.